The 30 T cell receptor beta chains listed next were all sequenced from one sample in a study of glioma-infiltrating T cells after dendritic cell vaccination. The sample's time point: after dendritic cell vaccination, including at tumor progression/relapse. TCRdb's table, derived via immunoSEQ multiplex PCR, lists solely in-frame clones and lacks some. The sample lists approximately 60,000 clones, about 89% occurring once. The sequences come from blood, collected after dendritic cell vaccination. These receptors were collected from a human donor with glioblastoma.

The J gene is TRBJ2-3, the V gene TRBV19, with D unresolved. Germline CDR1 and CDR2: LNHDA and SQIVND (reference sequence). Trimming took off 5 bases at V and 6 bases at J, with 9 bases between the two ends. There are 12 residues in the CDR3. CDR3 sequence reads: CASSGPGDTQYF. The DNA of the CDR3 is TGTGCCAGTAGTGGCCCCGGGGATACGCAGTATTTT.

The V gene is TRBV5-1, the J gene TRBJ2-7; 11 bases map to TRBD1. CDR3 length: 14 amino acids. The germline CDR1 and CDR2 sequences are SGHRS and YFSETQ. J lost 5 bases, V lost 5 bases, and 6 bases had no gene match. This chain's CDR3 is CASRGTGGTDEQYF. Written as DNA, the CDR3 is TGCGCCAGCAGAGGGACAGGGGGTACCGACGAGCAGTACTTC.

The genes are TRBV2 and TRBJ2-7, with 11 bases matching TRBD1. The CDR3 is 15 amino acids. J was trimmed by 4 bases and V by 6 bases; bases with no gene match: 8. Looked up from germline, CDR1 is SNHLY and CDR2 is FYNNEI. Here the CDR3 reads CASSQDRGRIYEQYF. The CDR3 nucleotides are TGTGCCAGCAGCCAGGACAGGGGGCGGATTTACGAGCAGTACTTC.

This chain joins TRBV4-1 and TRBJ1-1, with D unresolved. Germline-derived CDR1 and CDR2 are MGHRA and YSYEKL. Deletions cut 0 bases from V and 10 bases from J, with 15 bases between. This CDR3 comprises 14 residues. The DNA for the CDR3 is TGCGCCAGCAGCCAAGATCCCGGCGGACTGGGAGCTTTCTTT. Its protein product is CASSQDPGGLGAFF.

The chain has TRBV30 and TRBJ1-1; 8 bases are a match to TRBD1. J was trimmed by 3 bases and V by 3 bases; bases with no gene match: 0. The CDR3 contains 12 residues. CDR1 is GTSNPN and CDR2 is SVGIG in the germline V gene (reference sequence). CDR3 residues: CAWSRGHTEAFF. The CDR3 DNA is TGTGCCTGGAGCAGGGGGCACACTGAAGCTTTCTTT. Filled out from reference TRBV30 and TRBJ1-1, the complete variable domain reads SQTIHQWPATLVQPVGSPLSLECTVEGTSNPNLYWYRQAAGRGLQLLFYSVGIGQISSEVPQNLSASRPQDRQFILSSKKLLLSDSGFYLCAWSRGHTEAFFGQGTRLTVV.

This rearrangement joins TRBV20-1 to TRBJ2-7; D uncertain. Germline assignment: CDR1 DFQATT and CDR2 SNEGSKA (reference sequence). The V gene lost 0 bases and the J gene lost 3 bases, with 3 bases spanning the gap. The CDR3 runs to 11 residues. In DNA, the CDR3 is TGCAGTGCTAGAGATATCTACGAGCAGTACTTC. Translation: CSARDIYEQYF.

This clone has a single count. The V and J genes are TRBV10-2 and TRBJ2-1, with TRBD2 matching over 10 bases. This CDR3 region has 15 residues. Germline CDR1 reads WSHSY; CDR2 reads SAAADI. V lost 2 bases, J lost 4 bases, and 2 bases stayed unmatched. The CDR3 DNA sequence: TGCGCCAGCAGTGAGCGGACTAGCGGATACAATGAGCAGTTCTTC. Its protein product is CASSERTSGYNEQFF.

V usage is TRBV11-2 and J usage is TRBJ1-2; 9 bases fit TRBD1. There are 16 residues in the CDR3. With 5 bases clipped from V and 3 bases from J, the junction kept 10 bases outside the gene matches. Looked up from germline, CDR1 is SGHAT and CDR2 is FQNNGV. The CDR3 loop is CASSPGQGRWDYGYTF. The CDR3 region has the DNA TGTGCCAGCAGCCCGGGACAGGGAAGGTGGGACTATGGCTACACCTTC.

The chain couples TRBV27 to TRBJ1-1; 8 bases align to TRBD1. Germline lookup yields CDR1 MNHEY and CDR2 SMNVEV (reference sequence). Losses at the gene ends were 6 bases for V and 4 bases for J; bases not matched to a gene: 13. The CDR3 is 16 residues long. The CDR3 region has the DNA TGTGCCAGCAGCCGCCCCCAGGGGGCGGGTAGCACTGAAGCTTTCTTT. The encoded protein is CASSRPQGAGSTEAFF.

The chain links TRBV6-5 to TRBJ1-5; perhaps TRBD1 as D (6 bases). The ends were cut back, 5 bases at V and 5 bases at J, with 13 bases in the middle. The CDR3 covers 14 residues. In germline, CDR1 is MNHEY, CDR2 SVGAGI. This CDR3 reads CASSHRSGDQPQHF. CDR3 nucleotide sequence: TGTGCCAGCAGTCACCGATCAGGGGATCAGCCCCAGCATTTT.

The CDR3 loop reads CASSASGTKKLFF. In nucleotides, the CDR3 is TGTGCCAGCAGTGCCTCGGGAACGAAAAAACTGTTTTTT. V is TRBV6-1 and J is TRBJ1-4, with D hard to call. V lost 4 bases to trimming and J lost 9 bases, with 12 bases between them. The CDR3 contains 13 residues. CDR1 is MNHNS, CDR2 SASEGT, per germline.

This chain uses TRBV5-4 with TRBJ1-1; D ambiguous. Germline CDR1 SGHNT, CDR2 YYREEE (reference sequence). The CDR3 consists of 13 residues. V lost 4 bases, J lost 3 bases, and 10 bases lay in between. In DNA, the CDR3 is TGTGCCAGCAGCATAGACGGGGACACTGAAGCTTTCTTT. Its translation is CASSIDGDTEAFF.

The chain carries TRBV5-6 and TRBJ2-3; 14 nucleotides match TRBD2. The CDR3 sequence is 17 residues long. Germline V gives CDR1 SGHDT, CDR2 YYEEEE. The V gene end was trimmed by 4 bases and the J gene end by 9 bases; junction bases not matched to a gene: 13. The CDR3 region is CASSGGLAGVRAVTQYF. In DNA, the CDR3 is TGTGCCAGCAGCGGGGGACTAGCGGGAGTGAGGGCAGTCACGCAGTATTTT.

This chain connects TRBV6-1 to TRBJ2-3, with TRBD1 identical over 8 bases. This CDR3 is 15 amino acids long. V shed 6 bases, J shed 5 bases, and the junction held 10 bases outside the gene matches. Per the germline V gene, CDR1 is MNHNS and CDR2 is SASEGT. CDR3 sequence (DNA): TGTGCCAGCAGATTCCAGGGGGCTAGTAAAGATACGCAGTATTTT. Its protein is CASRFQGASKDTQYF.

The chain employs TRBV4-3 and TRBJ1-3, with D possibly matching TRBD1 (5 bases). This CDR3 region has 15 residues. Trimming removed 0 bases from V and 0 bases from J, with 6 bases in between. Germline CDR1 and CDR2: LGHNA and YSLEER. DNA of the CDR3: TGCGCCAGCAGCCAAGACGACAGCTCTGGAAACACCATATATTTT. Amino acid sequence: CASSQDDSSGNTIYF.

This chain joins TRBV19 and TRBJ1-1; TRBD1 is a possible D gene (5 bases). V lost 6 bases, J lost 5 bases, and 13 bases lay in between. Germline CDR1 reads LNHDA; CDR2 reads SQIVND (reference sequence). This CDR3 region has 13 residues. The CDR3 reads CASRWQGGTEAFF. The CDR3 DNA sequence: TGTGCCAGTAGGTGGCAGGGAGGAACTGAAGCTTTCTTT.

The rearrangement uses TRBV9 and TRBJ1-1; the match to TRBD1 covers 7 bases. V lost 3 bases, J lost 0 bases, and 5 bases stayed unmatched. Looked up from germline, CDR1 is SGDLS and CDR2 is YYNGEE. The CDR3 extends over 15 amino acids. The CDR3 sequence is CASSALTGMNTEAFF. The CDR3 bases are TGTGCCAGCAGCGCTCTGACAGGGATGAACACTGAAGCTTTCTTT.

The chain couples TRBV9 to TRBJ2-2, with TRBD2 matching 10 bases. Germline loops: CDR1 SGDLS, CDR2 YYNGEE. The CDR3 loop spans 17 amino acids. Losses at the gene ends were 4 bases for V and 1 base for J; bases not matched to a gene: 7. The CDR3: CASSNLAGGLNTGELFF. CDR3 bases: TGTGCCAGCAGCAACTTAGCGGGGGGCTTGAACACCGGGGAGCTGTTTTTT.

V and J are TRBV6-1 and TRBJ2-7; D uncertain. Germline CDR1 reads MNHNS; CDR2 reads SASEGT. The CDR3 is 12 amino acids. V was pared by 0 bases and J by 3 bases, with 3 bases between. CDR3 in DNA: TGTGCCAGCAGTGAAGCCAGCTACGAGCAGTACTTC. It translates to CASSEASYEQYF.

This clone was seen only a few times. This chain connects TRBV27 to TRBJ2-4; 9 bases map to TRBD2. The V gene end was trimmed by 8 bases and the J gene end by 6 bases; junction bases not matched to a gene: 8. The germline V gene has CDR1 MNHEY and CDR2 SMNVEV (reference sequence). The CDR3 has 14 residues. CDR3 coding DNA: TGTGCCAGCCGGGGGACTAGCCTTTTAAACATTCAGTACTTC. Translation gives CASRGTSLLNIQYF.

This sequence joins TRBV19 and TRBJ1-4; no firm D call. V was pared by 3 bases and J by 8 bases, with 13 bases between. CDR1 is LNHDA, CDR2 SQIVND, per germline (reference sequence). The CDR3 runs to 14 residues. The CDR3 nucleotides read TGTGCCAGTAGTATGATGCTAACGAAGGAAAAACTGTTTTTT. Amino acid sequence: CASSMMLTKEKLFF.

This sequence joins TRBV13 and TRBJ1-5; the match to TRBD1 covers 11 bases. The germline V gene has CDR1 PRHDT and CDR2 FYEKMQ (reference sequence). The CDR3 runs 17 residues. The junction had 6 bases not matched to a gene; V was cut back by 3 bases and J by 2 bases. CDR3 protein: CASSFRTGGAGNQPQHF. The CDR3 DNA sequence: TGTGCCAGCAGCTTTAGGACAGGGGGCGCAGGCAATCAGCCCCAGCATTTT.

The chain is built from TRBV4-1 and TRBJ2-5; D is possibly TRBD2 (5 bases). Germline V gene data show CDR1 as MGHRA and CDR2 as YSYEKL. Trimming removed 1 base from V and 4 bases from J, with 10 bases in between. This CDR3 has 14 amino acids. This CDR3 is CASSQGTVGETQYF. CDR3 DNA: TGCGCCAGCAGCCAAGGGACTGTAGGAGAGACCCAGTACTTC.

This clone was seen just once. V and J are TRBV4-2 and TRBJ2-2; 7 bases match TRBD2. CDR1 and CDR2 from the germline V gene are LGHNA and YNFKEQ. The CDR3 has 14 residues. V lost 0 bases to trimming and J lost 6 bases; unmatched junction nucleotides: 1. The CDR3 spells CASSQDRGAGELFF. CDR3 coding DNA: TGTGCCAGCAGCCAAGATCGGGGGGCCGGGGAGCTGTTTTTT.

The CDR3 sequence is CASSVEGGRGTDTQYF. The CDR3 DNA is TGTGCCAGCAGCGTAGAAGGCGGTCGGGGCACAGATACGCAGTATTTT. The V and J genes are TRBV9 and TRBJ2-3, with unresolved D. From germline, CDR1 is SGDLS and CDR2 YYNGEE. CDR3 length equals 16 residues. V lost 0 bases and J 1 base, leaving 12 bases between the germline ends.

CDR3: CASSQGVGYEQYF. DNA of the CDR3: TGCGCCAGCAGCCAAGGCGTTGGCTACGAGCAGTACTTC. V is TRBV4-3 and J is TRBJ2-7; no reliable D call. The germline CDR1 and CDR2 sequences are LGHNA and YSLEER. Trimming cost V 1 base and J 3 bases, with 7 bases left between them. The CDR3 has 13 amino acids.

The chain recombines TRBV10-3 with TRBJ1-1; 11 bases agree with TRBD1. Per germline, CDR1 ENHRY and CDR2 SYGVKD. V gave up 11 bases and J gave up 7 bases; unmatched junction bases: 12. This CDR3 has 14 amino acids. The CDR3 DNA follows: TGTGCCTCTAAGGCAGGACAGGGGGCGGTTGAAGCTTTCTTT. This codes for CASKAGQGAVEAFF.

This chain joins TRBV9 and TRBJ1-1; D may be TRBD1 (5 bases). The CDR3 is 18 amino acids. Germline assignment: CDR1 SGDLS and CDR2 YYNGEE. V was cut by 4 bases and J by 4 bases, with 26 bases left in between. The chain's CDR3 is CASSPRPGFGFGGTEAFF. DNA for the CDR3: TGTGCCAGCAGCCCCCGCCCAGGGTTCGGGTTCGGGGGCACTGAAGCTTTCTTT. Full variable domain (remainder filled in from reference TRBV9 and TRBJ1-1): DSGVTQTPKHLITATGQRVTLRCSPRSGDLSVYWYQQSLDQGLQFLIQYYNGEERAKGNILERFSAQQFPDLHSELNLSSLELGDSALYFCASSPRPGFGFGGTEAFFGQGTRLTVV.

The chain employs TRBV7-2 and TRBJ2-7; D perhaps matches TRBD1 (6 bases). The CDR3 spans 14 residues. V dropped 1 base and J dropped 5 bases, with 12 bases sitting between them. CDR1 and CDR2 (germline): SGHTA, FQGNSA. The chain's CDR3 is CASSLGQGPDEQYF. CDR3 sequence (DNA): TGTGCCAGCAGCTTAGGTCAGGGGCCGGACGAGCAGTACTTC. The complete variable domain, with remaining parts taken from reference TRBV7-2 and TRBJ2-7, reads GAGVSQSPSNKVTEKGKDVELRCDPISGHTALYWYRQSLGQGLEFLIYFQGNSAPDKSGLPSDRFSAERTGGSVSTLTIQRTQQEDSAVYLCASSLGQGPDEQYFGPGTRLTVT.

The CDR3 bases are TGTGCCAGCAGCCCGAGGACTAGCGGGATGACAGATACGCAGTATTTT. This sequence encodes CASSPRTSGMTDTQYF. V usage is TRBV7-9 and J usage is TRBJ2-3; TRBD2 matches at 12 bases. Germline V gene lookup returns CDR1 SEHNR and CDR2 FQNEAQ (reference sequence). V trimming: 5 bases; J trimming: 3 bases; junction bases outside the gene matches: 6. The CDR3 has 16 amino acids.